This is a list of T cell receptor beta chains from one sample in a study of blood T cell repertoires in COVID-19. TCRdb's copy holds only in-frame clones and misses some; the assay was immunoSEQ multiplex PCR. Of 300,000 to 450,000 clones listed, 85% are singletons. What was sequenced was peripheral blood. These receptors were collected from a woman aged 18-30 years with acute or convalescent COVID-19. CDR3s include the opening cysteine and the closing phenylalanine or tryptophan. D genes are given only for firm matches. Clone size is given for some rows only: seen once, a few or many times, or a class if the clone is expanded.

v_call,j_call,d_call,clone_size,cdr3_aa,cdr3_nt
TRBV4-2,TRBJ2-2,TRBD1,-,CASSQDHGTGYTGELFF,TGTGCCAGCAGCCAAGATCACGGGACAGGGTACACCGGGGAGCTGTTTTTT
TRBV28,TRBJ2-7,-,-,CASSSGGEGSYEQYF,TGTGCCAGCAGTTCCGGGGGAGAGGGGTCCTACGAGCAGTACTTC
TRBV7-2,TRBJ1-1,-,-,CASSSSRVTEAFF,TGTGCCAGCAGCTCGTCTCGGGTCACTGAAGCTTTCTTT
TRBV4-1,TRBJ1-4,TRBD1,many,CASSRPGTGGSELFF,TGCGCCAGCAGCCGCCCCGGGACAGGGGGTAGTGAACTGTTTTTT
TRBV13,TRBJ1-5,-,-,CASSLGGDDQPQHF,TGTGCCAGCAGCCTGGGGGGGGACGATCAGCCCCAGCATTTT
TRBV2,TRBJ1-2,TRBD1,-,CASSRDSNYGYTF,TGTGCCAGCAGCCGGGACAGTAACTATGGCTACACCTTC
TRBV28,TRBJ2-1,-,-,CASSVGGNEQFF,TGTGCCAGCAGCGTCGGAGGAAATGAGCAGTTCTTC
TRBV5-8,TRBJ1-2,-,-,CASSFSLYGGYTF,TGTGCCAGCAGCTTTAGCTTGTATGGTGGCTACACCTTC
TRBV5-1,TRBJ2-3,-,-,CASSFSALAGDTQYF,TGCGCCAGCAGCTTTAGCGCGCTGGCGGGAGATACGCAGTATTTT
TRBV2,TRBJ1-5,TRBD1,few,CASRGQSQQPQHF,TGTGCCAGCAGGGGACAGAGTCAACAGCCCCAGCATTTT
TRBV5-1,TRBJ2-3,-,once,CASSLVGPDTDTQYF,TGCGCCAGCAGCTTGGTTGGCCCAGACACAGATACGCAGTATTTT
TRBV7-3,TRBJ2-7,TRBD1,once,CASSLSGTGDEQYF,TGTGCCAGCAGCTTATCCGGGACAGGGGACGAGCAGTACTTC
TRBV23-1,TRBJ2-2,-,-,CACVGSSNTGELFF,TGCGCCTGCGTGGGCAGTTCGAACACCGGGGAGCTGTTTTTT
TRBV18,TRBJ1-6,TRBD1,-,CASSRNRGHNSPLHF,TGTGCCAGCTCACGAAACAGGGGGCATAATTCACCCCTCCACTTT
TRBV5-4,TRBJ1-2,TRBD1,-,CASSSGTEQTYRGYTF,TGTGCCAGCAGCTCCGGGACAGAGCAGACCTATCGTGGCTACACCTTC
TRBV27,TRBJ1-6,-,once,CASSRGEYSYNSPLHF,TGTGCCAGCAGTCGCGGGGAATACTCCTATAATTCACCCCTCCACTTT
TRBV9,TRBJ2-7,-,-,CASSVEGVSYEQYF,TGTGCCAGCAGCGTAGAAGGGGTCTCCTACGAGCAGTACTTC
TRBV5-1,TRBJ2-3,TRBD2,few,CASSVNGGGADTQYF,TGCGCCAGCAGTGTTAACGGGGGGGGAGCAGATACGCAGTATTTT
TRBV24-1,TRBJ2-7,TRBD1,-,CATSPTGTGHYEQYF,TGTGCCACCAGCCCAACCGGGACAGGGCACTACGAGCAGTACTTC
TRBV10-1,TRBJ2-1,TRBD1,few,CASSETGTGYGNEQFF,TGCGCCAGCAGTGAGACCGGGACAGGGTACGGTAATGAGCAGTTCTTC
TRBV30,TRBJ1-2,-,-,CASTGEPARYGYTF,TGTGCCTCGACGGGGGAACCCGCCCGCTATGGCTACACCTTC
TRBV2,TRBJ1-1,TRBD1,-,CASSGQGEETEAFF,TGTGCCAGCAGTGGACAGGGGGAAGAGACTGAAGCTTTCTTT
TRBV28,TRBJ1-6,-,-,CASSSRAYNSPLHF,TGTGCCAGCAGTAGTCGCGCCTATAATTCACCCCTCCACTTT
TRBV7-8,TRBJ2-7,-,-,CASSLPGHGSSYEQYF,TGTGCCAGCAGCCTCCCGGGACATGGGAGCTCCTACGAGCAGTACTTC
TRBV2,TRBJ2-2,-,-,CASRGQGTGELFF,TGTGCCAGCAGGGGCCAGGGCACCGGGGAGCTGTTTTTT
TRBV28,TRBJ1-5,TRBD1,-,CASSPRTGGWQPQHF,TGTGCCAGCAGTCCTCGGACAGGGGGGTGGCAGCCCCAGCATTTT
TRBV12-3/TRBV12-4,TRBJ2-7,-,-,CASSLGLGEQYF,TGTGCCAGCAGTCTCGGACTCGGCGAGCAGTACTTC
TRBV29-1,TRBJ2-3,-,-,CSVEDPNLPGVTQYF,TGCAGCGTTGAAGATCCCAATTTACCAGGGGTCACGCAGTATTTT
TRBV18,TRBJ1-5,-,-,CASHSDRHQPQHF,TGTGCCAGCCACAGTGACAGACATCAGCCCCAGCATTTT
TRBV6-5,TRBJ1-1,-,-,CASSYSHKNTEAFF,TGTGCCAGCAGTTACTCGCACAAGAACACTGAAGCTTTCTTT
TRBV3-1/TRBV3-2,TRBJ2-5,-,-,CASSRGQGETQYF,TGTGCCAGCAGCAGGGGCCAGGGAGAGACCCAGTACTTC
TRBV19,TRBJ2-1,TRBD2,-,CASSSRTSGIYEQFF,TGTGCCAGTAGTTCGCGGACTAGCGGGATCTATGAGCAGTTCTTC
TRBV7-8,TRBJ1-5,-,once,CASSLIRSQPQHF,TGTGCCAGCAGCTTAATCCGGAGCCAGCCCCAGCATTTT
TRBV7-3,TRBJ2-4,TRBD2,-,CASRARTGGTWDIQYF,TGTGCCAGCAGGGCTCGAACGGGGGGAACGTGGGACATTCAGTACTTC
TRBV4-1,TRBJ2-2,-,-,CASHRGTAGTGELFF,TGCGCCAGCCATCGGGGGACAGCAGGCACCGGGGAGCTGTTTTTT
TRBV24-1,TRBJ2-7,-,-,CATSDPGKGVYEQYF,TGTGCCACCAGTGACCCCGGAAAGGGGGTCTACGAGCAGTACTTC
TRBV30,TRBJ1-1,-,-,CAWMDTQNTEAFF,TGTGCCTGGATGGACACCCAGAACACTGAAGCTTTCTTT
TRBV7-6,TRBJ2-3,TRBD2,-,CASSFAGGATSTDTQYF,TGTGCCAGCAGCTTTGCGGGAGGTGCCACTAGCACAGATACGCAGTATTTT
TRBV7-3,TRBJ2-1,TRBD2,-,CASSSGLADNEQFF,TGTGCCAGCAGCTCGGGACTAGCTGACAATGAGCAGTTCTTC
TRBV19,TRBJ2-5,TRBD2,-,CASSSLAGGQETQYF,TGTGCCAGTAGTTCCCTGGCGGGGGGCCAAGAGACCCAGTACTTC
TRBV5-6,TRBJ2-1,TRBD1,-,CASSVGQGALEQFF,TGTGCCAGCAGCGTGGGACAGGGGGCTTTGGAGCAGTTCTTC
TRBV11-3,TRBJ2-1,TRBD2,-,CASSRLAGEYNEQFF,TGTGCCAGCAGCCGACTAGCGGGAGAGTACAATGAGCAGTTCTTC
TRBV13,TRBJ2-6,-,-,CASSFPGLSGANVLTF,TGTGCCAGCAGCTTCCCTGGACTGTCTGGGGCCAACGTCCTGACTTTC
TRBV27,TRBJ1-5,-,-,CASSFRWKGNQPQHF,TGTGCCAGCAGTTTCAGGTGGAAAGGCAATCAGCCCCAGCATTTT
TRBV11-1,TRBJ2-5,TRBD2,-,CASSLTGLAGETQYF,TGTGCCAGCAGCTTAACAGGGCTAGCGGGAGAGACCCAGTACTTC
TRBV19,TRBJ2-2,TRBD2,-,CASRLRLAGDENTGELFF,TGTGCCAGTAGATTGAGACTAGCGGGGGATGAGAACACCGGGGAGCTGTTTTTT
TRBV7-8,TRBJ1-1,-,-,CASSLGGEIEAFF,TGTGCCAGCAGCTTAGGGGGGGAAATCGAAGCTTTCTTT
TRBV6-5,TRBJ2-1,TRBD2,-,CASTQRGQNEQFF,TGTGCCAGCACACAGCGGGGTCAGAATGAGCAGTTCTTC
TRBV2,TRBJ2-1,TRBD2,-,CASSKLAGTNNEQFF,TGTGCCAGCAGTAAGCTAGCGGGTACGAACAATGAGCAGTTCTTC
TRBV12-3/TRBV12-4,TRBJ2-1,-,-,CATTPSSVPQQFF,TGTGCCACCACACCCAGTTCCGTACCCCAGCAGTTCTTC
TRBV30,TRBJ1-3,-,-,CAWLGGLLSGNTIYF,TGTGCCTGGTTGGGGGGGCTGCTCTCTGGAAACACCATATATTTT
TRBV15,TRBJ1-4,-,few,CATSRAGQNEKLFF,TGTGCCACCAGCAGAGCAGGACAGAATGAAAAACTGTTTTTT
TRBV2,TRBJ1-1,TRBD1,-,CASRWDRGMNTEAFF,TGTGCCAGCAGATGGGACAGGGGAATGAACACTGAAGCTTTCTTT
TRBV9,TRBJ2-1,TRBD2,-,CASSVGASGGGGEQFF,TGTGCCAGCAGCGTAGGCGCTAGCGGGGGGGGCGGTGAGCAGTTCTTC
TRBV6-2/TRBV6-3,TRBJ2-1,-,-,CASSYSMQRISYNEQFF,TGTGCCAGCAGTTACTCGATGCAGAGGATCTCCTACAATGAGCAGTTCTTC
TRBV13,TRBJ2-3,TRBD2,-,CASSARTSGSVDTQYF,TGTGCCAGCAGCGCTCGGACTAGCGGGAGCGTAGATACGCAGTATTTT
TRBV19,TRBJ1-1,-,once,CASSVSPTGEAFF,TGTGCCAGTAGTGTCTCCCCCACAGGTGAAGCTTTCTTT
TRBV30,TRBJ1-5,TRBD1,-,CAWSEGALDQPQHF,TGTGCCTGGAGCGAGGGGGCGCTCGACCAGCCCCAGCATTTT
TRBV3-1/TRBV3-2,TRBJ1-2,TRBD1,once,CASSQGNRGRHYGYTF,TGTGCCAGCAGCCAGGGCAACAGGGGGCGTCACTATGGCTACACCTTC
TRBV5-6,TRBJ1-5,-,-,CASSLGGERPQHF,TGTGCCAGCAGCTTGGGAGGCGAGCGGCCCCAGCATTTT